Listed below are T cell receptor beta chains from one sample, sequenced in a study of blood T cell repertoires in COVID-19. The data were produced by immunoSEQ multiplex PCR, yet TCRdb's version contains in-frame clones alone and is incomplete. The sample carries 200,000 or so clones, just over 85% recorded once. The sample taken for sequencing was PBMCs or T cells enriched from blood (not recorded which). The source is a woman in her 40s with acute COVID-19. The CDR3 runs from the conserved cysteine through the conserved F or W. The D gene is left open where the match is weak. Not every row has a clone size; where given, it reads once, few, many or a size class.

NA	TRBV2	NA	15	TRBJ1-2	CASRAGAGGDYGYTF	TGTGCCAGCAGAGCAGGAGCGGGTGGTGACTATGGCTACACCTTC
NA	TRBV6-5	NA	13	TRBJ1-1	CASSYLERTEAFF	TGTGCCAGCAGTTACCTCGAGAGGACTGAAGCTTTCTTT
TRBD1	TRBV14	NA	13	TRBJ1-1	CASSHDRDTEAFF	TGTGCCAGCAGCCACGACAGGGACACTGAAGCTTTCTTT
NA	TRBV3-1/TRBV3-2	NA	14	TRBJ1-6	CASSQTDSNSPLHF	TGTGCCAGCAGCCAAACCGACAGTAATTCACCCCTCCACTTT
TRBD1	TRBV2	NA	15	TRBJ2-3	CASRLQGASTDTQYF	TGTGCCAGCAGGTTACAGGGGGCAAGCACAGATACGCAGTATTTT
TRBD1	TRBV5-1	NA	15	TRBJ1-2	CASSLGTGQAYGYTF	TGCGCCAGCAGCTTGGGGACAGGGCAAGCCTATGGCTACACCTTC
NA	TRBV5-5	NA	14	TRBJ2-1	CASSLVLSYNEQFF	TGTGCCAGCAGCTTGGTTTTGAGCTACAATGAGCAGTTCTTC
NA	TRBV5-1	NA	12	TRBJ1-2	CASSLGGGGYTF	TGCGCCAGCAGCTTGGGGGGCGGTGGCTACACCTTC
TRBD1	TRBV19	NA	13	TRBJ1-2	CASHRGGAFGYTF	TGTGCCAGCCACCGAGGGGGCGCCTTTGGCTACACCTTC
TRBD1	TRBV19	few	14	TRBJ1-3	CASSKTGAGNTIYF	TGTGCCAGTAGTAAGACAGGGGCTGGAAACACCATATATTTT
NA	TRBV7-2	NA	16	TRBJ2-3	CASSLGYHSGTDTQYF	TGTGCCAGCAGCTTAGGATATCACTCGGGGACAGATACGCAGTATTTT
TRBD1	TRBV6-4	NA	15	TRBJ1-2	CASSRTGGDNYGYTF	TGTGCCAGCAGTCGGACAGGGGGGGATAACTATGGCTACACCTTC
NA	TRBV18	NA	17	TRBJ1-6	CASSPPSETGSDSPLHF	TGTGCCAGCTCACCACCTTCCGAGACAGGTTCGGATTCACCCCTCCACTTT
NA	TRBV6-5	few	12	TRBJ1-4	CASSPRREKLFF	TGTGCCAGCAGTCCTCGCCGGGAAAAACTGTTTTTT
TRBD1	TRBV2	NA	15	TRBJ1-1	CASSDAGQGRTEAFF	TGTGCCAGCAGTGACGCGGGACAGGGGAGGACTGAAGCTTTCTTT
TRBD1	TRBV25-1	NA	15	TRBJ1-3	CASSDDRGIGNTIYF	TGTGCCAGCAGCGATGACAGGGGGATTGGAAACACCATATATTTT
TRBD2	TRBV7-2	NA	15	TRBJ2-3	CASSRQGTSEDTQYF	TGTGCCAGCAGCCGCCAAGGGACTAGCGAAGATACGCAGTATTTT
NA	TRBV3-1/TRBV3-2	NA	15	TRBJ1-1	CASSQTPMAGTEAFF	TGTGCCAGCAGCCAAACGCCCATGGCGGGCACTGAAGCTTTCTTT
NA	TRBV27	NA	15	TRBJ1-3	CASRGAGNSGNTIYF	TGTGCCAGCAGAGGGGCAGGCAACTCTGGAAACACCATATATTTT
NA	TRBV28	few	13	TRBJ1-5	CASSQDPRQPQHF	TGTGCCAGCAGCCAAGACCCCAGGCAGCCCCAGCATTTT
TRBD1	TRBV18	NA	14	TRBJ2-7	CASSPGQGLGEQYF	TGTGCCAGCTCACCGGGACAGGGTCTGGGCGAGCAGTACTTC
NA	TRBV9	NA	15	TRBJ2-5	CASSSQGGSGETQYF	TGTGCCAGCAGCTCACAGGGGGGGTCCGGAGAGACCCAGTACTTC
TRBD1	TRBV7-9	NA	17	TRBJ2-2	CASSSPGGQDSTGELFF	TGTGCCAGCAGCTCCCCAGGGGGCCAAGATTCAACCGGGGAGCTGTTTTTT
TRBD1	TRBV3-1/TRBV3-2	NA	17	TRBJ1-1	CASSQFRDRPYDTEAFF	TGTGCCAGCAGCCAGTTCCGGGACAGGCCCTATGACACTGAAGCTTTCTTT
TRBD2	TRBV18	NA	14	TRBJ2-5	CASSPGLAIDTQYF	TGTGCCAGCTCACCCGGACTAGCCATCGACACCCAGTACTTC
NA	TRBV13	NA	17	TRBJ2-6	CASSLAGALSGANVLTF	TGTGCCAGCAGCTTAGCAGGGGCACTCTCTGGGGCCAACGTCCTGACTTTC
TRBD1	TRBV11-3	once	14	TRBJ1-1	CASSLKGASTEAFF	TGTGCCAGCAGCTTAAAGGGGGCTTCTACTGAAGCTTTCTTT
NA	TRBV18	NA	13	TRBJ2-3	CASSRSSTDTQYF	TGTGCCAGCTCCCGTTCTAGCACAGATACGCAGTATTTT
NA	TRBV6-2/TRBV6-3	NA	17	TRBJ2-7	CASSYSSVPGSSYEQYF	TGTGCCAGCAGTTACTCGTCTGTGCCGGGGAGCTCCTACGAGCAGTACTTC
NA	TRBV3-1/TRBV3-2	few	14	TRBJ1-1	CASSRTQANTEAFF	TGTGCCAGCAGCCGTACTCAGGCGAACACTGAAGCTTTCTTT
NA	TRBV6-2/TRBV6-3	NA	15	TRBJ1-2	CASSHTPDGAYGYTF	TGTGCCAGCAGTCATACCCCAGACGGAGCCTATGGCTACACCTTC
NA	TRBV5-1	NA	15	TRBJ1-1	CASSPTDRMNTEAFF	TGCGCCAGCAGCCCGACCGACAGGATGAACACTGAAGCTTTCTTT
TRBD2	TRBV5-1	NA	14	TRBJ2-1	CASRGGGAYNEQFF	TGCGCCAGCAGAGGCGGGGGGGCTTACAATGAGCAGTTCTTC
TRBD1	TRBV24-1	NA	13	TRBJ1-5	CATSGSGGGPQHF	TGTGCCACCAGTGGTTCAGGGGGCGGGCCCCAGCATTTT
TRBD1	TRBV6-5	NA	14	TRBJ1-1	CASRPGQGITEAFF	TGTGCCAGCAGACCGGGACAGGGGATAACTGAAGCTTTCTTT
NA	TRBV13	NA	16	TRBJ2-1	CASSFVTGTRNNEQFF	TGTGCCAGCAGCTTCGTAACCGGGACAAGAAACAATGAGCAGTTCTTC
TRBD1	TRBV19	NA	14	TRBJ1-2	CASAGQERNYGYTF	TGTGCCAGTGCCGGACAGGAGAGAAACTATGGCTACACCTTC
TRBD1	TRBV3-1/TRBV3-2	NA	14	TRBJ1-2	CASSQVRGRFGYTF	TGTGCCAGCAGCCAAGTTAGGGGGCGCTTTGGCTACACCTTC
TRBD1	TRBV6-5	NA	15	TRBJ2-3	CASSYLTGGADTQYF	TGTGCCAGCAGTTACTTGACAGGGGGAGCAGATACGCAGTATTTT
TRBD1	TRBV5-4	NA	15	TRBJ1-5	CASSSGTALNQPQHF	TGTGCCAGCAGTTCCGGGACAGCTTTAAATCAGCCCCAGCATTTT
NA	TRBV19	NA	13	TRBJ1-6	CASSIKRESPLHF	TGTGCCAGTAGTATAAAGCGCGAGTCACCCCTCCACTTT
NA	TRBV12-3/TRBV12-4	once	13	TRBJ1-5	CASTPQAGQPQHF	TGTGCCAGCACCCCGCAGGCGGGTCAGCCCCAGCATTTT
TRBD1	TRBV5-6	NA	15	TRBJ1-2	CASRYGQALNYGYTF	TGTGCCAGCAGATATGGACAGGCCCTTAACTATGGCTACACCTTC
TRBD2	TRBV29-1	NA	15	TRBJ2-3	CSVEETSGGTDTQYF	TGCAGCGTTGAAGAGACTAGCGGGGGAACAGATACGCAGTATTTT
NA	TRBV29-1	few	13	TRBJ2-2	CSGLLGNTGELFF	TGCAGCGGACTCCTTGGAAACACCGGGGAGCTGTTTTTT
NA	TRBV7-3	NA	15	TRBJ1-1	CASSYLRRGNTEAFF	TGTGCCAGCAGCTACTTGCGGCGTGGGAACACTGAAGCTTTCTTT
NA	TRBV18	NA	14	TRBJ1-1	CASSPLDRNTEAFF	TGTGCCAGCTCACCACTCGACAGGAACACTGAAGCTTTCTTT
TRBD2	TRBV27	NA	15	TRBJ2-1	CASISPGTSMNEQFF	TGTGCCAGCATTTCCCCAGGGACTAGCATGAATGAGCAGTTCTTC
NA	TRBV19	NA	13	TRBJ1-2	CASNRQRDYGYTF	TGTGCCAGTAACCGCCAGCGAGACTATGGCTACACCTTC
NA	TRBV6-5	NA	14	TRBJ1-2	CASSPRDTLYGYTF	TGTGCCAGCAGTCCTAGGGACACTCTTTATGGCTACACCTTC
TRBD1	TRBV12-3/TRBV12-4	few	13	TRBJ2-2	CASSETGSGELFF	TGTGCCAGCAGCGAGACAGGGTCTGGGGAGCTGTTTTTT
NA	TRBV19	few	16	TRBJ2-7	CASSPRTGFSYYEQYF	TGTGCCAGTAGTCCAAGAACAGGGTTCAGCTATTACGAGCAGTACTTC
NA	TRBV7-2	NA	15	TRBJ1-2	CASSLGTGIDYGYTF	TGTGCCAGCAGCTTAGGCACAGGGATCGACTATGGCTACACCTTC
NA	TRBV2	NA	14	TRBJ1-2	CASNTGRTNYGYTF	TGTGCCAGCAACACAGGCCGTACTAACTATGGCTACACCTTC
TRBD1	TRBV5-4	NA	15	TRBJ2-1	CASSRDRDPRNEQFF	TGTGCCAGCAGCCGGGACAGGGACCCCCGCAATGAGCAGTTCTTC
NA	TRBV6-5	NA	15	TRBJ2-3	CASSSQDTSTDTQYF	TGTGCCAGCAGTTCCCAGGATACTAGCACAGATACGCAGTATTTT
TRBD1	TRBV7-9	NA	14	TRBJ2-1	CASSNRDRVDEQFF	TGTGCCAGCAGCAACCGGGACAGGGTCGATGAGCAGTTCTTC
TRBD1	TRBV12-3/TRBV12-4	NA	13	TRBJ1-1	CASSLDRGPEAFF	TGTGCCAGCAGTTTAGACAGGGGGCCTGAAGCTTTCTTT
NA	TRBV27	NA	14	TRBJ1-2	CASSVEGAGYGYTF	TGTGCCAGCAGCGTAGAGGGCGCCGGCTATGGCTACACCTTC
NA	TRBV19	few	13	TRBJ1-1	CASSITLNTEAFF	TGTGCCAGTAGTATAACTTTGAACACTGAAGCTTTCTTT